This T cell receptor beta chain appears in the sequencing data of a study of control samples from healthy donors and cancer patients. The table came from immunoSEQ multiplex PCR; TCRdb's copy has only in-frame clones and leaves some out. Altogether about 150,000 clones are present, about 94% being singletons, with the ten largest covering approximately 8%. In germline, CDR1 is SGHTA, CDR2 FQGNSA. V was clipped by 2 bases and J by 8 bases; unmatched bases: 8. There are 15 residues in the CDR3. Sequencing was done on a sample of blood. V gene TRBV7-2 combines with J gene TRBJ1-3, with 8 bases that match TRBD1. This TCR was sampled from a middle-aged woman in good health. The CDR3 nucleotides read TGTGCCAGCAGCTTAAATCCAGGGGGCGCGGACACCATATATTTT. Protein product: CASSLNPGGADTIYF. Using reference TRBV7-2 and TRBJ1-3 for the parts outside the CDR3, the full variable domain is GAGVSQSPSNKVTEKGKDVELRCDPISGHTALYWYRQSLGQGLEFLIYFQGNSAPDKSGLPSDRFSAERTGGSVSTLTIQRTQQEDSAVYLCASSLNPGGADTIYFGEGSWLTVV.